The T cell receptor (beta chain) described here comes from a study of T cell responses to AZD1222 COVID-19 vaccine. Points from the study as a whole: Among those given AZD1222, only five or six were seropositive at baseline.

The CDR3 consists of 13 residues. From germline, CDR1 is SGHAT and CDR2 FQNNGV. V lost 1 base, J lost 3 bases, and 7 bases lay in between. Clones were sequenced by immunoSEQ multiplex PCR, and TCRdb holds only the in-frame ones, with some missing. The table lists around 110,000 clones, approximately 85% of them singletons. As to this clone: The antigen is unknown.

The material sequenced was peripheral blood, taken on day 0 of MenACWY control vaccination. The V call is TRBV11-2, the J call TRBJ2-7; D remains unclear. This clonotype was obtained from an adult in good health. Here the CDR3 reads CASSLGTYYEQYF. CDR3 in DNA: TGTGCCAGCAGCTTAGGGACGTACTACGAGCAGTACTTC. Supplemented by reference TRBV11-2 and TRBJ2-7, the full variable domain reads EAGVAQSPRYKIIEKRQSVAFWCNPISGHATLYWYQQILGQGPKLLIQFQNNGVVDDSQLPKDRFSAERLKGVDSTLKIQPAKLEDSAVYLCASSLGTYYEQYFGPGTRLTVT.